The 30 T cell receptor beta chains presented below share a single source sample, sequenced in a study of cytomegalovirus exposure and HLA in healthy donors. Sequenced by immunoSEQ multiplex PCR; TCRdb stores in-frame clones only, minus some. The table records 100,000 to 150,000 clones, about 84% of them present only once. The sequenced material came from PBMCs. Receptors originate from a woman aged 30 to 39 in good health and CMV-seronegative.

This rearrangement joins TRBV30 to TRBJ2-5; 9 bases agree with TRBD1. The J segment lost 4 bases and the V segment lost 1 base, leaving 7 bases of the junction unmatched. Per germline, CDR1 GTSNPN and CDR2 SVGIG (reference sequence). The CDR3 has 15 residues. The DNA for the CDR3 is TGTGCCTGGAGTGGGTGGACAGGGGCTATAGAGACCCAGTACTTC. Translation gives CAWSGWTGAIETQYF.

To note about this clone: The germline gene is not matched at one end of the junction; a read error may be the cause. The chain links TRBV11-3 to TRBJ2-5; 7 bases align to TRBD1. Germline lookup yields CDR1 SGHNT and CDR2 YENEEA. The CDR3 is 14 amino acids. The CDR3 sequence: CASRLGTAQETQYF. The CDR3 DNA sequence: TGTGCCAGCAGGTTAGGGACAGCACAAGAGACCCAGTACTTC.

In regard to this clone: One junction end disagrees with the germline gene, perhaps due to a read error. The chain couples TRBV5-8 to TRBJ2-3; D possibly corresponds to TRBD1 (6 bases). Germline V lookup: CDR1 SGHTS, CDR2 YDEGEE. The CDR3 totals 9 residues. Here the CDR3 reads CASTVAGVF. The CDR3 nucleotides are TGTGCCAGCACCGTTGCAGGGGTCTTT.

This clone was found a few times. V gene TRBV19 combines with J gene TRBJ2-7, with 9 bases aligning to TRBD1. Per the germline V gene, CDR1 is LNHDA and CDR2 is SQIVND (reference sequence). The CDR3 covers 14 residues. The V gene end was trimmed by 5 bases and the J gene end by 6 bases; junction bases not matched to a gene: 8. The CDR3 nucleotides read TGTGCCAGTAGTGCCGGGACAGGGAGGGCCGAGCAGTACTTC. Translating it yields CASSAGTGRAEQYF.

CDR3 sequence (DNA): TGTGCCAGCAGCAGAAAGGTGGGGGCGGAAGCTTTCTTT. Its translation is CASSRKVGAEAFF. The chain couples TRBV9 to TRBJ1-1; possibly TRBD1 for D (6 bases). The V gene lost 4 bases and the J gene lost 8 bases, with 15 bases spanning the gap. The CDR3 is 13 amino acids. Germline lookup yields CDR1 SGDLS and CDR2 YYNGEE.

The table lists this clone with a count of one. The V and J genes are TRBV2 and TRBJ1-5; D remains unclear. The CDR3 length is 13 residues. Germline V CDR1 and CDR2: SNHLY, FYNNEI. With 3 bases removed from V and 5 bases from J, the gap between germline ends came to 8 bases. For the CDR3, the DNA is TGTGCCAGCAGTGACGAGCGAGATCAGCCCCAGCATTTT. Protein product: CASSDERDQPQHF.

The gene calls are TRBV15 and TRBJ2-1; 10 positions agree with TRBD2. CDR3 length: 16 amino acids. V gave up 0 bases and J gave up 2 bases; unmatched junction bases: 1. Per germline, CDR1 LNHNV and CDR2 YYDKDF (reference sequence). The CDR3 nucleotides read TGTGCCACCAGCAGAGATGGACTAGCGGCCTACAATGAGCAGTTCTTC. It yields the protein CATSRDGLAAYNEQFF.

V and J are TRBV27 and TRBJ2-5; TRBD2 matches at 11 bases. V lost 5 bases and J lost 5; bases outside the gene matches: 4. This CDR3 comprises 14 residues. Germline-derived CDR1 and CDR2 are MNHEY and SMNVEV (reference sequence). The CDR3 reads CASSLAGGRETQYF. The CDR3 DNA reads TGTGCCAGCAGTCTAGCGGGGGGAAGGGAGACCCAGTACTTC.

The chain couples TRBV29-1 to TRBJ2-2; D is possibly TRBD1 (6 bases). Germline V gene lookup returns CDR1 SQVTM and CDR2 ANQGSEA. Trimming pared 8 bases from V and 4 bases from J, leaving 20 bases between. The CDR3 has 15 residues. CDR3 sequence: CSPDRTVPSTGELFF. In nucleotides, the CDR3 is TGCAGCCCCGACCGGACAGTCCCGAGCACCGGGGAGCTGTTTTTT.

A single count supports this clone. The gene calls are TRBV10-2 and TRBJ2-5; D is unclear. V was clipped by 4 bases and J by 5 bases, with 8 bases between them. Germline V lookup: CDR1 WSHSY, CDR2 SAAADI. This CDR3 has 12 residues. The CDR3 spells CASSGLGETQYF. The CDR3 DNA reads as TGCGCCAGCAGTGGTCTCGGGGAGACCCAGTACTTC.

In its sample, this clone was seen once. The chain joins TRBV9 to TRBJ1-6; D is perhaps TRBD1 (6 bases). The CDR3 contains 15 residues. Germline CDR1 is SGDLS and CDR2 is YYNGEE. Trimming took off 3 bases at V and 5 bases at J, with 12 bases between the two ends. CDR3 loop: CASSAQTGNNSPLHF. As DNA, the CDR3 is TGTGCCAGCAGCGCCCAAACAGGGAATAATTCACCCCTCCACTTT.

This clone occurred once. The rearrangement joins TRBV28 to TRBJ2-2; 8 positions match TRBD1. Germline CDR1 reads MDHEN; CDR2 reads SYDVKM. The CDR3 extends over 14 amino acids. Trimming took 2 bases from V and 5 from J; bases not matched to a gene: 1. The CDR3 loop is CASSLDRGTGELFF. CDR3 coding DNA: TGTGCCAGCAGTTTAGACAGGGGAACCGGGGAGCTGTTTTTT.

The chain links TRBV5-4 to TRBJ1-5; no clear D gene. The CDR3 is made up of 15 amino acids. Germline-derived CDR1 and CDR2 are SGHNT and YYREEE (reference sequence). V dropped 1 base and J dropped 6 bases, with 14 bases sitting between them. The CDR3 region has the DNA TGTGCCAGCAGCTTGTGGCTGGCGGTAACTCAGCCCCAGCATTTT. Translation gives CASSLWLAVTQPQHF.

This chain links TRBV11-2 with TRBJ2-7; 8 nucleotides line up with TRBD2. Per the germline V gene, CDR1 is SGHAT and CDR2 is FQNNGV. This CDR3 region has 15 residues. V dropped 3 bases and J dropped 6; count of bases not matched to a gene: 10. CDR3 DNA sequence: TGTGCCAGCAGCTTTCCGGGACTAGGGCCCCCCGAGCAGTACTTC. Its translation is CASSFPGLGPPEQYF.

The V and J genes are TRBV5-3 and TRBJ1-6, with D possibly being TRBD1 (5 bases). TRBV5-3 is flagged as an ORF with uncertain function. CDR3 length: 18 residues. V was shortened by 4 bases and J by 0 bases, with 17 bases between the two germline ends. CDR3 in DNA: TGTGCCAGAAGCCCGACGGGGGAAACCGCCTCCTATAATTCACCCCTCCACTTT. Residues: CARSPTGETASYNSPLHF.

This chain connects TRBV15 to TRBJ2-5; TRBD1 might be the D (6 bases). CDR3 length: 15 amino acids. Germline-derived CDR1 and CDR2 are LNHNV and YYDKDF (reference sequence). V was clipped by 7 bases and J by 0 bases, with 15 bases between them. The CDR3 loop is CATNAKGEHQETQYF. CDR3 in DNA: TGTGCCACCAACGCGAAGGGGGAGCACCAAGAGACCCAGTACTTC. Full variable domain (remainder filled in from reference TRBV15 and TRBJ2-5): DAMVIQNPRYQVTQFGKPVTLSCSQTLNHNVMYWYQQKSSQAPKLLFHYYDKDFNNEADTPDNFQSRRPNTSFCFLDIRSPGLGDTAMYLCATNAKGEHQETQYFGPGTRLLVL.

The chain carries TRBV11-2 and TRBJ2-7; maybe TRBD1 (7 bases). V lost 5 bases and J lost 1, with 12 bases in between. This CDR3 contains 14 residues. Germline V gene sequence: CDR1 SGHAT, CDR2 FQNNGV. DNA for the CDR3: TGTGCCAGCAGCATGACAGGGAGGTCCTACGAGCAGTACTTC. It specifies CASSMTGRSYEQYF. The full variable domain, its missing parts supplied by reference TRBV11-2 and TRBJ2-7, is EAGVAQSPRYKIIEKRQSVAFWCNPISGHATLYWYQQILGQGPKLLIQFQNNGVVDDSQLPKDRFSAERLKGVDSTLKIQPAKLEDSAVYLCASSMTGRSYEQYFGPGTRLTVT.

The DNA for the CDR3 is TGTGCCAGCTCAGCGGGGAGGAAAGAGACCCAGTACTTC. Translation gives CASSAGRKETQYF. V usage is TRBV6-5 and J usage is TRBJ2-5; 7 bases are shared with TRBD2. Germline trimming cut 8 bases from V and 3 bases from J; bases unmatched to any gene: 6. The CDR3 consists of 13 residues. CDR1 and CDR2 (germline): MNHEY, SVGAGI.

The J gene is TRBJ2-5, the V gene TRBV5-1, with 8 positions matching TRBD1. Germline lookup yields CDR1 SGHRS and CDR2 YFSETQ. The CDR3 contains 14 residues. V lost 5 bases, J lost 3 bases, and 6 bases stayed unmatched. In DNA form, the CDR3 reads TGCGCCAGCAGACCGACGACAGGGGAAGAGACCCAGTACTTC. Encoded protein: CASRPTTGEETQYF.

The chain combines TRBV7-2 with TRBJ1-5; a weak D match, TRBD1 (6 bases). V shed 5 bases and J shed 1 base, with 9 bases lying between them. This CDR3 comprises 14 residues. The germline CDR1 and CDR2 sequences are SGHTA and FQGNSA. CDR3 loop: CASSTGQSNQPQHF. In DNA, the CDR3 is TGTGCCAGCAGCACGGGACAAAGCAATCAGCCCCAGCATTTT. Full variable domain (rest looked up from reference TRBV7-2 and TRBJ1-5): GAGVSQSPSNKVTEKGKDVELRCDPISGHTALYWYRQSLGQGLEFLIYFQGNSAPDKSGLPSDRFSAERTGGSVSTLTIQRTQQEDSAVYLCASSTGQSNQPQHFGDGTRLSIL.

The gene calls are TRBV7-2 and TRBJ2-1; 16 bases fit TRBD2. V lost 5 bases to trimming and J lost 8 bases; unmatched junction nucleotides: 6. CDR1 and CDR2 from the germline V gene are SGHTA and FQGNSA. The CDR3 loop spans 16 amino acids. CDR3 sequence reads: CASSPGLAGGQDEQFF. CDR3 sequence (DNA): TGTGCCAGCAGCCCGGGACTAGCGGGGGGGCAGGATGAGCAGTTCTTC.

This rearrangement joins TRBV4-3 to TRBJ1-2, with a tentative D call TRBD1 (6 bases). The germline V gene encodes CDR1 LGHNA and CDR2 YSLEER. Trimming took off 4 bases at V and 2 bases at J, with 11 bases between the two ends. This CDR3 has 14 amino acids. The CDR3 protein is CASSPETGNYGYTF. CDR3 DNA sequence: TGCGCCAGCAGCCCGGAGACAGGAAACTATGGCTACACCTTC.

For the CDR3, the DNA is TGTGCCATGGCCCGGGACAGGGGCACCGGGGAGCTGTTTTTT. The encoded protein is CAMARDRGTGELFF. The V and J genes are TRBV7-9 and TRBJ2-2; 10 bases agree with TRBD1. With 10 bases clipped from V and 4 bases from J, the junction kept 6 bases outside the gene matches. The CDR3 sequence is 14 residues long. The germline CDR1 and CDR2 sequences are SEHNR and FQNEAQ (reference sequence).

The chain joins TRBV14 to TRBJ1-6; unclear D gene. From germline, CDR1 is SGHDN and CDR2 FVKESK. The V and J ends lost 2 bases and 0 bases respectively, with 5 bases between them. CDR3 length equals 15 residues. The CDR3 DNA reads TGTGCCAGCAGCCAATTCGGCTCCTATAATTCACCCCTCCACTTT. As protein: CASSQFGSYNSPLHF.

This chain links TRBV29-1 with TRBJ1-2; tentative D call: TRBD1 (5 bases). The germline V gene encodes CDR1 SQVTM and CDR2 ANQGSEA. The CDR3 spans 12 residues. V was clipped by 4 bases and J by 4 bases, with 10 bases between them. CDR3 in DNA: TGCAGCGTTGCAGACAGTTCCTATGGCTACACCTTC. Translation: CSVADSSYGYTF. The full variable domain, its missing parts supplied by reference TRBV29-1 and TRBJ1-2, is SAVISQKPSRDICQRGTSLTIQCQVDSQVTMMFWYRQQPGQSLTLIATANQGSEATYESGFVIDKFPISRPNLTFSTLTVSNMSPEDSSIYLCSVADSSYGYTFGSGTRLTVV.

The sample holds a few counts of this clone. The J gene is TRBJ2-1, the V gene TRBV29-1; TRBD1 aligns across 7 bases. The CDR3 loop spans 12 amino acids. With V trimmed by 7 bases and J by 2 bases, 2 bases remained unmatched. The germline V gene encodes CDR1 SQVTM and CDR2 ANQGSEA. The CDR3 nucleotides are TGCAGCGCGGGGACAGCCTACAATGAGCAGTTCTTC. This codes for CSAGTAYNEQFF.

The chain has TRBV6-1 and TRBJ2-1, with D tentatively TRBD1 (6 bases). Trimming shortened V by 8 bases and J by 8 bases, and 10 bases separated the two germline ends. The CDR3 runs 11 residues. Germline V gives CDR1 MNHNS, CDR2 SASEGT. The CDR3 bases are TGTGCCAGCGGTCAGGGGCATGAGCAGTTCTTC. This translates into CASGQGHEQFF.

This clone was observed a handful of times. The chain couples TRBV5-4 to TRBJ1-1, with D unclear. The germline CDR1 and CDR2 sequences are SGHNT and YYREEE (reference sequence). V lost 0 bases and J lost 3, with 3 bases in between. The CDR3 is 12 residues long. The DNA of the CDR3 is TGTGCCAGCAGCTTGGCTCACACTGAAGCTTTCTTT. It is translated as CASSLAHTEAFF.

The chain recombines TRBV30 with TRBJ2-6, with D hard to call. V was pared by 5 bases and J by 5 bases, with 19 bases between. CDR1 is GTSNPN, CDR2 SVGIG, per germline (reference sequence). The CDR3 runs 16 residues. The DNA of the CDR3 is TGTGCCTGGTGTTGCTCGCGTCAAAGTCGGGCCAACGTCCTGACTTTC. Translating gives CAWCCSRQSRANVLTF.

The chain has TRBV4-3 and TRBJ2-2; D is perhaps TRBD1 (6 bases). V lost 3 bases and J 1 base, leaving 15 bases between the germline ends. Germline CDR1 and CDR2: LGHNA and YSLEER. The CDR3 spans 17 residues. The CDR3 here is CASSQSTGRLNTGELFF. As DNA, the CDR3 is TGCGCCAGCAGCCAGTCTACAGGGCGATTGAACACCGGGGAGCTGTTTTTT.